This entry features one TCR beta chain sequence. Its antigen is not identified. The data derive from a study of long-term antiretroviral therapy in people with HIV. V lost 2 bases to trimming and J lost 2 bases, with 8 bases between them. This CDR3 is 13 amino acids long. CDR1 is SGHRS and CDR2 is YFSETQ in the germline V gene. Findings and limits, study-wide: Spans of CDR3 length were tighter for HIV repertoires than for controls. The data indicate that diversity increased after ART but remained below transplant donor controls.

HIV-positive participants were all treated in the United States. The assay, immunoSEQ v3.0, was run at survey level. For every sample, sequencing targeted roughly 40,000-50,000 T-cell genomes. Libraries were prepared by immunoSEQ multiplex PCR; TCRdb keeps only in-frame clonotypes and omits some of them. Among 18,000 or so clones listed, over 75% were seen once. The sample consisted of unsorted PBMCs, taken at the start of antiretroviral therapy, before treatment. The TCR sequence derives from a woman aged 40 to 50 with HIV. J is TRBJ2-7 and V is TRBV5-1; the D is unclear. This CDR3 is CASSFAATYEQYF. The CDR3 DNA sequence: TGCGCCAGCAGCTTCGCCGCTACCTACGAGCAGTACTTC.